The 5 T cell receptor beta chains below were found in one sample sequenced in a study of radiotherapy plus CTLA-4 blockade in lung cancer. Assay: immunoSEQ multiplex PCR; the TCRdb copy retains only in-frame clones and omits some. The sample contains under 90,000 clones, roughly 78% of which appear only once. The sample in question was peripheral blood, obtained from a patient treated with radiotherapy plus ipilimumab. The receptors shown here come from a human donor with non-small cell lung cancer that progressed on radiotherapy plus ipilimumab.

The V call is TRBV4-3, the J call TRBJ1-5; D is unresolved. Trimming took off 0 bases at V and 5 bases at J, with 14 bases between the two ends. Germline V CDR1 and CDR2: LGHNA, YSLEER. The CDR3 extends over 16 amino acids. CDR3 in DNA: TGCGCCAGCAGCCAAGATCGAACAGTCTGGGATCAGCCCCAGCATTTT. Translated: CASSQDRTVWDQPQHF.

This clone was seen more than once but under ten times. The chain carries TRBV10-3 and TRBJ2-7; D is unclear. Deletions cut 10 bases from V and 0 bases from J, with 16 bases between. CDR3 length equals 14 residues. Germline V gene lookup returns CDR1 ENHRY and CDR2 SYGVKD. The CDR3: CATQDLSGSYEQYF. The CDR3 region has the DNA TGTGCCACTCAGGACCTATCAGGCTCCTACGAGCAGTACTTC.

The V gene is TRBV5-6, the J gene TRBJ2-3, with unresolved D. Between the trimmed V and J ends, which lost 0 bases and 3 bases, there was a span of 14 bases. This CDR3 comprises 16 residues. Germline-derived CDR1 and CDR2 are SGHDT and YYEEEE. The CDR3 coding sequence is TGTGCCAGCAGCTTGGGGGTGTGGGGTCTTACAGATACGCAGTATTTT. Its translation: CASSLGVWGLTDTQYF.

This clone was detected only once. This sequence joins TRBV7-2 and TRBJ2-3; possible D gene TRBD1, 5 bases. CDR3 length equals 15 residues. V shed 3 bases and J shed 0 bases, with 10 bases lying between them. Germline-derived CDR1 and CDR2 are SGHTA and FQGNSA. The CDR3 DNA reads as TGTGCCAGCAGCTTCCAGGGAACTAGCACAGATACGCAGTATTTT. It translates to CASSFQGTSTDTQYF. The variable domain in full, with the rest retrieved from reference TRBV7-2 and TRBJ2-3, is GAGVSQSPSNKVTEKGKDVELRCDPISGHTALYWYRQSLGQGLEFLIYFQGNSAPDKSGLPSDRFSAERTGGSVSTLTIQRTQQEDSAVYLCASSFQGTSTDTQYFGPGTRLTVL.

In this sample, this clone turned up a few times. V usage is TRBV29-1 and J usage is TRBJ2-3; the D gene could be TRBD1 or TRBD2 (5 bases each). V lost 4 bases and J 0 bases, leaving 14 bases between the germline ends. Germline CDR1 and CDR2: SQVTM and ANQGSEA. The CDR3 has 15 amino acids. In DNA form, the CDR3 reads TGCAGCGTTGCTCCTGGGGGAACTAGCACAGATACGCAGTATTTT. Translating it yields CSVAPGGTSTDTQYF.